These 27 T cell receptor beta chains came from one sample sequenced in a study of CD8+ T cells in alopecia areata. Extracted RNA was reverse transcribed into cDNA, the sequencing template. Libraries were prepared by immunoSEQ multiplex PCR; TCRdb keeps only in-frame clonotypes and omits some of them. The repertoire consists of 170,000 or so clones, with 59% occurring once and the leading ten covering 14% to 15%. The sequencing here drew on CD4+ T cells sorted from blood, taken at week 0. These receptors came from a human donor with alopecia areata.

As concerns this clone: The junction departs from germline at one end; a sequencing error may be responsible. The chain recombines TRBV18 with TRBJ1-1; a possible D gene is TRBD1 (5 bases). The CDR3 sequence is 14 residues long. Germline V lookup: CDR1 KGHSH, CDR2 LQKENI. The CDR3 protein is CASSPIAGNAEAFF. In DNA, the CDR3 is TGTGCCAGCTCACCAATCGCAGGGAACGCTGAAGCTTTCTTT. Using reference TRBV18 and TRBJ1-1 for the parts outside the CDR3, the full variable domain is NAGVMQNPRHLVRRRGQEARLRCSPMKGHSHVYWYRQLPEEGLKFMVYLQKENIIDESGMPKERFSAEFPKEGPSILRIQQVVRGDSAAYFCASSPIAGNAEAFFGQGTRLTVV.

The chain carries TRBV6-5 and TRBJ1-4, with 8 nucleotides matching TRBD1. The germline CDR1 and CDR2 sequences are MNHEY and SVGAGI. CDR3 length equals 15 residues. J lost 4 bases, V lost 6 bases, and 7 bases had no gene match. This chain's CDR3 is CASRRNRGVNEKLFF. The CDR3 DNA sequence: TGTGCCAGCAGGAGAAACAGGGGGGTTAATGAAAAACTGTTTTTT.

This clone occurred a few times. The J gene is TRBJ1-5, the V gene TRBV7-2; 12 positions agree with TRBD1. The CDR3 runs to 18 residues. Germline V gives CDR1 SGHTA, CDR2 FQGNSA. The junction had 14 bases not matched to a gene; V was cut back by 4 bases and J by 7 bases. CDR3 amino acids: CASSSAPYRDRGHQPQHF. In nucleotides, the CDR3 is TGTGCCAGCAGCTCGGCCCCATACCGGGACAGGGGGCACCAGCCCCAGCATTTT.

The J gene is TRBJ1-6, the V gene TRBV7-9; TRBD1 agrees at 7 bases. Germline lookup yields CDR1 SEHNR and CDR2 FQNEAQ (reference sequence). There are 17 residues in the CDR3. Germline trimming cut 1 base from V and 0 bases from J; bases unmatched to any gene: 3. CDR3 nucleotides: TGTGCCAGCAGCTTAGGACAGGGTAGCTCCTATAATTCACCCCTCCACTTT. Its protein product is CASSLGQGSSYNSPLHF.

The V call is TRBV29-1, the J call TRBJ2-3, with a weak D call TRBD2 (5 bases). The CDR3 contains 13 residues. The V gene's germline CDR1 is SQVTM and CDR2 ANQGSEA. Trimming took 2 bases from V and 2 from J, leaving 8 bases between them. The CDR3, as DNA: TGCAGCGTTGAAACTAGACTCACAGATACGCAGTATTTT. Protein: CSVETRLTDTQYF.

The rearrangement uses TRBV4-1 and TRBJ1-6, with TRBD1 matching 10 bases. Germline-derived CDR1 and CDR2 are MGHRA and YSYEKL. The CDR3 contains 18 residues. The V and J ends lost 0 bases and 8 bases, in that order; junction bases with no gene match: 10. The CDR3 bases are TGCGCCAGCAGCCAAGATGGGCGGGACAGGGGTCAAGATTCACCCCTCCACTTT. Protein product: CASSQDGRDRGQDSPLHF.

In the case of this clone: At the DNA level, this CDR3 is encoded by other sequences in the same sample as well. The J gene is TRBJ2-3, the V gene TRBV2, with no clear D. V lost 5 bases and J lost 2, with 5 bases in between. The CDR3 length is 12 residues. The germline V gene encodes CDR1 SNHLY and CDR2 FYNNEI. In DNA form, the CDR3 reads TGTGCCAGCAGTTCTGACACAGATACGCAGTATTTT. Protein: CASSSDTDTQYF.

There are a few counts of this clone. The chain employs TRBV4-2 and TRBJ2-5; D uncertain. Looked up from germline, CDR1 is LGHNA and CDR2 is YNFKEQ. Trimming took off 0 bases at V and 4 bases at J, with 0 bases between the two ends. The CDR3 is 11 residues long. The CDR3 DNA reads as TGTGCCAGCAGCCAAGAAGAGACCCAGTACTTC. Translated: CASSQEETQYF.

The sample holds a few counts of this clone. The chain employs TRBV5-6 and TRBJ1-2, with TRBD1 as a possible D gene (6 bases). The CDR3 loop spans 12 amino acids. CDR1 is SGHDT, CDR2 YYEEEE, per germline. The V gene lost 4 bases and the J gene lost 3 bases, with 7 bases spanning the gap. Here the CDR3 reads CASSRQDYGYTF. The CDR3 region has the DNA TGTGCCAGCAGCCGACAGGACTATGGCTACACCTTC.

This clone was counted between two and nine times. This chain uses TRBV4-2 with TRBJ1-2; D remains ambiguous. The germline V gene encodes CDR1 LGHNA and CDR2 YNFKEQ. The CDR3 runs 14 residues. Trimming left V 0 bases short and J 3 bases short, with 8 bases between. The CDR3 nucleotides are TGTGCCAGCAGCCAAGAGTCCACAGACTATGGCTACACCTTC. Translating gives CASSQESTDYGYTF.

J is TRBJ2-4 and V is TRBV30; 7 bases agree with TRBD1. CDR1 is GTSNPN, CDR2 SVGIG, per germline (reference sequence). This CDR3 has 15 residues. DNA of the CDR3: TGTGCTACCGGACAGGACCCTATAGCCAAAAACATTCAGTACTTC. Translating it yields CATGQDPIAKNIQYF.

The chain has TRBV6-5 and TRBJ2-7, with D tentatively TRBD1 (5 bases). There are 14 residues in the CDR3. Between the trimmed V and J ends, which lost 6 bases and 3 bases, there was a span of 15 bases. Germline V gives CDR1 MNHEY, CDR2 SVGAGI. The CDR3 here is CASRPGQTGYEQYF. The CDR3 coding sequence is TGTGCCAGCAGACCCGGACAAACTGGCTACGAGCAGTACTTC.

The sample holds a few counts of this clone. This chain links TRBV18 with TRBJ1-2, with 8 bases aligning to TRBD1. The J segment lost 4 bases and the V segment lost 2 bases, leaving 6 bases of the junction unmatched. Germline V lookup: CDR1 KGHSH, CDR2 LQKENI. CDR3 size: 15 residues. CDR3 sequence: CASSPDRGARYGYTF. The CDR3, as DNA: TGTGCCAGCTCACCAGACAGGGGAGCTCGCTATGGCTACACCTTC.

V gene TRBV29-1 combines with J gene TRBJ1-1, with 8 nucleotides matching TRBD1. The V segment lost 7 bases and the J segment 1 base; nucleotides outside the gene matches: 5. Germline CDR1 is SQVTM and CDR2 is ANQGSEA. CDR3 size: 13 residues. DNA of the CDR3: TGCAGCGCACACAGGGGGGCGAACACTGAAGCTTTCTTT. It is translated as CSAHRGANTEAFF. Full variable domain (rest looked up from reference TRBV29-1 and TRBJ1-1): SAVISQKPSRDICQRGTSLTIQCQVDSQVTMMFWYRQQPGQSLTLIATANQGSEATYESGFVIDKFPISRPNLTFSTLTVSNMSPEDSSIYLCSAHRGANTEAFFGQGTRLTVV.

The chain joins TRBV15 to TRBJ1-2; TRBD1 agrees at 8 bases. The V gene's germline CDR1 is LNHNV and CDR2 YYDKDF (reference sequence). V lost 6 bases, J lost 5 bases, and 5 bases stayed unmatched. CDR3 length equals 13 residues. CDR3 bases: TGTGCCACCAGACCGACAGGGGCATATGGCTACACCTTC. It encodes CATRPTGAYGYTF.

The CDR3 nucleotides are TGTGCCAGCAGCTCCCTAATGAGGACAGGGGACGAGCAGTACTTC. It codes for CASSSLMRTGDEQYF. The V call is TRBV6-5, the J call TRBJ2-7; 9 bases are shared with TRBD1. The length of the CDR3 is 15 residues. From germline, CDR1 is MNHEY and CDR2 SVGAGI. V lost 6 bases and J lost 5; bases outside the gene matches: 11.

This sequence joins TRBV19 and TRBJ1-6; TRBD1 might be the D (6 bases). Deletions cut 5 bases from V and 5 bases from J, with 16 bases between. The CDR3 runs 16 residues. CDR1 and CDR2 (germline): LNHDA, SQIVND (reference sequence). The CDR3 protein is CASSLFLRTDNSPLHF. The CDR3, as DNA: TGTGCCAGTAGTTTATTTTTGAGGACAGATAATTCACCCCTCCACTTT.

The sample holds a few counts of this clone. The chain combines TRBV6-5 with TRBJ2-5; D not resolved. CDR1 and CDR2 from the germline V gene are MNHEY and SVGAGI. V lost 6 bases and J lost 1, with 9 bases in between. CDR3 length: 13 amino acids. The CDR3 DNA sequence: TGTGCCAGCAGCCTATTGGGCCAAGAGACCCAGTACTTC. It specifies CASSLLGQETQYF.

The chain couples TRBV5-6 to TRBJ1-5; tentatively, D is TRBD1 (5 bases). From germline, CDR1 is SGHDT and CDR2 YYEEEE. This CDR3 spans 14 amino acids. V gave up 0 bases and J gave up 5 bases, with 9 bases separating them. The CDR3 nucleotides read TGTGCCAGCAGCTTGGGACAGTACTATCAGCCCCAGCATTTT. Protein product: CASSLGQYYQPQHF.

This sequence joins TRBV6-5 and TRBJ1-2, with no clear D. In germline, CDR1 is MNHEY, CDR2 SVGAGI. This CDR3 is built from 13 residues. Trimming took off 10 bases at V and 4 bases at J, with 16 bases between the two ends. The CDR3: CAIQTRTPYGYTF. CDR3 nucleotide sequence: TGTGCCATCCAAACCCGTACACCCTATGGCTACACCTTC.

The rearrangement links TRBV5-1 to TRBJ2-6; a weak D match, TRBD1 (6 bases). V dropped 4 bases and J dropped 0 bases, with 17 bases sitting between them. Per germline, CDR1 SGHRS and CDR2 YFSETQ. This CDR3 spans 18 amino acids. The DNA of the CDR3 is TGCGCCAGCAGCCTAGGACAGCCCCTTAGCTCTGGGGCCAACGTCCTGACTTTC. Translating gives CASSLGQPLSSGANVLTF.

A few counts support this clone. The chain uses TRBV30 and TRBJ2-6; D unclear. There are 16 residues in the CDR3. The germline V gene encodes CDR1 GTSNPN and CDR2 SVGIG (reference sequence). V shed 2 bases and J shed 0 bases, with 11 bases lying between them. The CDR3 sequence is CAWSKGWVSGANVLTF. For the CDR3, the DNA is TGTGCCTGGAGTAAAGGGTGGGTCTCTGGGGCCAACGTCCTGACTTTC.

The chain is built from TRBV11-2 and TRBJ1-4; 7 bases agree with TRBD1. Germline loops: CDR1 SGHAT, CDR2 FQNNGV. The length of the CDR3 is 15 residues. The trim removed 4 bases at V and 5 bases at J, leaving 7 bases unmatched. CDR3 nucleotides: TGTGCCAGCAGCTCCGCCGGGACAGCAAATGAAAAACTGTTTTTT. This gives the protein CASSSAGTANEKLFF. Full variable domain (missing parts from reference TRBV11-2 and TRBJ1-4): EAGVAQSPRYKIIEKRQSVAFWCNPISGHATLYWYQQILGQGPKLLIQFQNNGVVDDSQLPKDRFSAERLKGVDSTLKIQPAKLEDSAVYLCASSSAGTANEKLFFGSGTQLSVL.

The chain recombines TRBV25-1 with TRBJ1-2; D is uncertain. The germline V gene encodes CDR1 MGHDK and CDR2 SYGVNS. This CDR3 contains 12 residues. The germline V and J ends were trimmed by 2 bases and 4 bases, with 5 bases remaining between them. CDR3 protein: CASSEVSYGYTF. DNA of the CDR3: TGTGCCAGCAGTGAAGTCAGCTATGGCTACACCTTC.

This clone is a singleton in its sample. DNA for the CDR3: TGTGCCTGGAGTCCCCCCCTGGGGACAGGGGGCGGATCCGAGCAGTACTTC. This translates into CAWSPPLGTGGGSEQYF. The J gene is TRBJ2-7, the V gene TRBV30, with TRBD1 identical over 12 bases. This CDR3 has 17 amino acids. CDR1 is GTSNPN, CDR2 SVGIG, per germline (reference sequence). The trim removed 2 bases at V and 6 bases at J, leaving 14 bases unmatched.

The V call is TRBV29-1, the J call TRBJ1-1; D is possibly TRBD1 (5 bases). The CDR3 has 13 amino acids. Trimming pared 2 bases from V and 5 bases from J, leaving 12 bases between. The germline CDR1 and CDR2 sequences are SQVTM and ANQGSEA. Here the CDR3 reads CSVENQGRTEAFF. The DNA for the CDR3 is TGCAGCGTTGAAAATCAGGGAAGAACTGAAGCTTTCTTT. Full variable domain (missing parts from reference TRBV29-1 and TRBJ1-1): SAVISQKPSRDICQRGTSLTIQCQVDSQVTMMFWYRQQPGQSLTLIATANQGSEATYESGFVIDKFPISRPNLTFSTLTVSNMSPEDSSIYLCSVENQGRTEAFFGQGTRLTVV.

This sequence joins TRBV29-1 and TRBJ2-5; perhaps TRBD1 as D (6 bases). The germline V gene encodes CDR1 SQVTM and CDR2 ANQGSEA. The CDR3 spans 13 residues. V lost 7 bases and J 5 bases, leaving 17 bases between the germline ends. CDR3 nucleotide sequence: TGCAGCGCCGGCCCCCGGACAGCGGAGACCCAGTACTTC. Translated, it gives CSAGPRTAETQYF.